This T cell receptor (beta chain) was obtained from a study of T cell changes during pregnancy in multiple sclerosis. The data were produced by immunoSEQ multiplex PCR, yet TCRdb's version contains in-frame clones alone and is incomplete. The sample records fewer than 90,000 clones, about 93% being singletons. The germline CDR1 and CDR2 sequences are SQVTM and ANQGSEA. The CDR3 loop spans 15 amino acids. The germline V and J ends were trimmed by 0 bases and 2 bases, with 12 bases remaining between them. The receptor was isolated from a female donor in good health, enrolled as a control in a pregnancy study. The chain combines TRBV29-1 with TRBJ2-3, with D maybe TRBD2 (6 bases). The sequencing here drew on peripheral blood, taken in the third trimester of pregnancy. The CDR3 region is CSVEDGGGITDTQYF. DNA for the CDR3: TGCAGCGTTGAAGATGGTGGGGGGATCACAGATACGCAGTATTTT.